This T cell receptor beta chain came from a study of tumor and adjacent non-tumor tissue in lung cancer. Study summary: Histology: under 15 adenocarcinoma, a couple of squamous cell carcinoma, 1 small cell lung cancer.

The template was RNA from unsorted bulk tissue. Distant lung tissue was collected more than 3 cm away from the tumor edge. Germline CDR1 reads SGHRS; CDR2 reads YFSETQ. This CDR3 region has 14 residues. Study-wide findings and caveats: Tumor tissue had significantly higher TCR diversity than normal lung. Shorter survival was associated with higher TCR diversity in tumors. In normal lung, the top 100 clones were significantly more dominant than in tumor.

In regard to this clonotype: Its specificity is not known. Germline and junction disagree at one end, which may indicate a read error.

The library came from three nested PCR rounds adapted from ARM-PCR protocols. TCRdb re-called the multiplex PCR reads through MiXCR, storing one row per CDR3 protein. Of around 82,000 distinct CDR3 sequences listed, 70% to 90% are singletons. This TCR came from a man in his 60s with non-small cell lung cancer. The rearrangement joins TRBV5-1 to TRBJ2-4, with a tentative D call TRBD2 (6 bases). The sequenced sample was distant non-tumor lung tissue. The CDR3 DNA reads as TGTACCAGCAGCATGACTAGTGCCAAAAACATTCAGTACTTC. Protein sequence: CTSSMTSAKNIQYF.